The T cell receptor (beta chain) under discussion was sequenced for a study of cytomegalovirus exposure and HLA in healthy donors. In the study overall: Around 180 million T cells yielded approximately 110 million unique TCR beta sequences in earlier analysis. General study results and limits: The likely origin of a cluster of highly shared sequence variants was a sequencing artifact.

60 Vbeta and 13 Jbeta primers were used in PCR. Only in-frame clones appear in the TCRdb table, and some are missing; sequencing was by immunoSEQ multiplex PCR. The sample carries approximately 74,000 clones, under 70% recorded once. As regards this clone: Its antigen is unknown.

From germline, CDR1 is LNHDA and CDR2 SQIVND (reference sequence). V lost 7 bases and J lost 8, with 14 bases in between. The CDR3 contains 13 residues. The source material was PBMCs. This chain uses TRBV19 with TRBJ1-4; a possible D gene is TRBD1 (5 bases). The receptor comes from a man aged 30 to 39 in good health and CMV-seropositive. DNA for the CDR3: TGTGCCAGTAAGCTGCAGGGCCGGGAAAAACTGTTTTTT. Its translation is CASKLQGREKLFF.